This T cell receptor (beta chain) is drawn from a study of blood T cells in healthy people across ages. Study-wide points: The long-lived group displayed more naive CD4+ cells, plus higher diversity, than the aged donors did.

For the second PCR, which ran for roughly 6 to 12 cycles, a sample-barcoded 5' primer and a J-beta primer mix were used. TCRdb redid the calling of the 5' RACE reads with MiXCR, one entry per CDR3 protein. The table lists roughly 800,000 distinct CDR3 sequences, roughly 50% of them singletons. Points on this clonotype: What it binds is unknown.

Germline CDR1 and CDR2: SGHRS and YFSETQ. CDR3 length equals 14 residues. Trimming at V came to 3 bases and at J to 13 bases, leaving 12 bases not matched to a gene. Sample: blood. This sequence was found in a young man in good health. The chain recombines TRBV5-1 with TRBJ1-2; 10 nucleotides match TRBD1. The CDR3 spells CASSSGTGDPACTF. The CDR3 DNA reads as TGCGCCAGCAGCTCCGGGACAGGGGACCCCGCCTGCACCTTC.